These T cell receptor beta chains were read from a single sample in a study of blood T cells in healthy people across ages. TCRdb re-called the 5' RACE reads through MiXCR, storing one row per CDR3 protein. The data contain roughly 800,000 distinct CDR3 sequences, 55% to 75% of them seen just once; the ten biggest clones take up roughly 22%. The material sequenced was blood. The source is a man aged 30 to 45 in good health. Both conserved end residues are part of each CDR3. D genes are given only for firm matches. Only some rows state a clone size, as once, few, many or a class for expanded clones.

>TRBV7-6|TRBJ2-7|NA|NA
CASSSRGQTTYEQYF
TGTGCCAGCAGCTCCCGAGGACAAACCACCTACGAGCAGTACTTC
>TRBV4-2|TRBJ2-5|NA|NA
CASSQVPGLGETQYF
TGTGCCAGCAGCCAAGTCCCCGGGCTGGGGGAGACCCAGTACTTC
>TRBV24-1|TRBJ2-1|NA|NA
CATSEAGLDKFF
TGTGCCACCAGTGAGGCCGGGCTAGACAAGTTCTTC
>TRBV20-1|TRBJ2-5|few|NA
CSAPIGGVGRETQYF
TGCAGTGCTCCAATAGGCGGGGTAGGAAGAGAGACCCAGTACTTC
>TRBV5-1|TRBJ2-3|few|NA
CASGTSAGTQYF
TGCGCCAGCGGGACCTCGGCGGGGACGCAGTATTTT
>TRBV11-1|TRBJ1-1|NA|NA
CASSLPGLYTEAFF
TGTGCCAGCAGCTTACCGGGCCTGTACACTGAAGCTTTCTTT
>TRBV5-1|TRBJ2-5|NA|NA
CASSLAGRLHETQYF
TGCGCCAGCAGCTTGGCTGGCAGACTCCATGAGACCCAGTACTTC
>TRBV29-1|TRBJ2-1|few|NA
CSVDVAAYNEQFF
TGCAGCGTTGATGTGGCGGCGTACAATGAGCAGTTCTTC
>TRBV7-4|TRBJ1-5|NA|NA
CASSLLPLSNQPQHF
TGTGCCAGCAGCTTATTACCCCTATCGAACCAGCCCCAGCATTTT
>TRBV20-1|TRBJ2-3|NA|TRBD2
CSGTGASGRSDTQYF
TGCAGTGGAACAGGAGCTAGCGGGAGGTCAGATACGCAGTATTTT
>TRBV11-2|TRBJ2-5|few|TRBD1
CASSSRGQETQYF
TGTGCCAGCAGCTCCAGGGGGCAAGAGACCCAGTACTTC
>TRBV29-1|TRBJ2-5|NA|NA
CSCRMYQETQYF
TGCAGCTGTCGGATGTATCAAGAGACCCAGTACTTC
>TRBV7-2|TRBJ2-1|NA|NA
CASSLKLFIGANEQFF
TGTGCCAGCAGCTTAAAACTCTTTATAGGAGCCAATGAGCAGTTCTTC
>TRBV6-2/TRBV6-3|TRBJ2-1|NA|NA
CASSYGLVVNEQFF
TGTGCCAGCAGTTACGGGTTGGTAGTCAATGAGCAGTTCTTC
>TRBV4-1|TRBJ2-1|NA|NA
CASSQRSGYEQFF
TGCGCCAGCAGCCAAAGGTCCGGGTATGAGCAGTTCTTC
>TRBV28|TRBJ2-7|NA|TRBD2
CASSSFIGTSLEQYF
TGTGCCAGCAGTTCTTTTATCGGGACTAGCCTCGAGCAGTACTTC
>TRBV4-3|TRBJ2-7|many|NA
CASSQESGYEQYF
TGCGCCAGCAGCCAAGAGTCAGGCTACGAGCAGTACTTC
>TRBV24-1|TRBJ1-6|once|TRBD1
CATAHVRDRGMTLHF
TGTGCCACCGCTCATGTCCGGGACAGGGGTATGACCCTCCACTTT
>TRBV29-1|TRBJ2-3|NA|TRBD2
CSVEDRSSGREADTQYF
TGCAGCGTTGAAGACCGGAGTAGCGGGAGGGAGGCAGATACGCAGTATTTT
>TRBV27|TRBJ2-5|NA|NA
CASSPRGGRQETQYF
TGTGCCAGCAGTCCCAGGGGGGGTAGGCAAGAGACCCAGTACTTC
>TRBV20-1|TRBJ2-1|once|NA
CSAVFEGGGSCNEQFF
TGCAGTGCCGTGTTCGAGGGAGGAGGGTCCTGCAATGAGCAGTTCTTC
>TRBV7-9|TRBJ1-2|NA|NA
CASSPIAGDGYTF
TGTGCCAGCAGCCCCATCGCAGGGGATGGCTACACCTTC
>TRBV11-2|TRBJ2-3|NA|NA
CASSVGVVADTQYF
TGTGCCAGCAGCGTGGGGGTAGTGGCAGATACGCAGTATTTT
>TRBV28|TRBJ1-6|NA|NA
CVSGETDSPLHF
TGTGTCAGCGGGGAGACAGATTCACCCCTCCACTTT
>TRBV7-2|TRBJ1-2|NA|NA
CASSVNRGPYGYTF
TGTGCCAGCAGCGTTAACAGAGGACCATATGGCTACACCTTC
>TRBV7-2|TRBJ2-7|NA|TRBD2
CASSDSGATYEQYF
TGTGCCAGCAGCGACAGCGGGGCCACCTACGAGCAGTACTTC
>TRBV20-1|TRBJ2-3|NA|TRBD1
CSATQGALRKDTQYF
TGCAGTGCGACACAGGGGGCGCTCCGTAAAGATACGCAGTATTTT
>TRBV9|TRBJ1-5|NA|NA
CASSVGWEGQPQHF
TGTGCCAGCAGCGTAGGCTGGGAAGGACAGCCCCAGCATTTT
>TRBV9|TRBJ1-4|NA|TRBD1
CASSYSGQGGEKLFF
TGTGCCAGCAGTTACTCGGGACAGGGAGGCGAAAAACTGTTTTTT
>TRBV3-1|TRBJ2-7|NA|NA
CASSPDKTYEQYF
TGTGCCAGCAGCCCGGACAAGACCTACGAGCAGTACTTC
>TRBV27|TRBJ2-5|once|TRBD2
CASSLWAQTSGNWEQYF
TGTGCCAGCAGTTTATGGGCCCAGACTAGCGGGAATTGGGAGCAGTACTTC
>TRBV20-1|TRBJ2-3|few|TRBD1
CSGHRDRATDTQYF
TGCAGTGGACACCGGGACAGGGCTACAGATACGCAGTATTTT
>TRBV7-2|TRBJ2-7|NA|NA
CASSLVLTGEYEQYF
TGTGCCAGCAGCTTAGTGCTCACAGGCGAGTACGAGCAGTACTTC
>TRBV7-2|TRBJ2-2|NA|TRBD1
CASRTGTNTGELFF
TGTGCCAGTAGGACAGGGACGAACACCGGGGAGCTGTTTTTT
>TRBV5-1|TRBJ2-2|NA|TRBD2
CASSWGGDTGELFF
TGCGCCAGCAGCTGGGGGGGAGACACCGGGGAGCTGTTTTTT
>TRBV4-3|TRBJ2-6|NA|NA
CASSPQQGSGANVLTF
TGCGCCAGCAGCCCACAACAGGGATCTGGGGCCAACGTCCTGACTTTC